Reported below is one T cell receptor (beta chain). The data are from a study of blood T cell repertoires in COVID-19. On the study more broadly: In each case, the material was cDNA or gDNA derived from T cells, B-cell-depleted T cells, or PBMCs.

Per the authors' pipeline: Reference gene primer amplification gave estimated nucleated cell counts. Repertoires were generated with immunoSEQ multiplex PCR, while TCRdb's copy carries only in-frame clones and drops some. That table gives V, J and clone size, and the DNA gave D and trimming. The data hold roughly 52,000 clones, with around nine tenths observed a single time. Germline V CDR1 and CDR2: SGDLS, YYNGEE. Trimming removed 3 bases at V and 0 bases at J, with 7 bases between. This CDR3 has 15 amino acids. The chain has TRBV9 and TRBJ2-6, with D unclear. The sample was peripheral blood. The clonotype comes from a man in his fifties with acute or convalescent COVID-19. The CDR3 protein is CASSGDTSGANVLTF. The CDR3 bases are TGTGCCAGCAGCGGAGACACCTCTGGGGCCAACGTCCTGACTTTC.